The clone carrying this T cell receptor (beta chain) was counted at least ten times. The antigen is unknown. The data derive from a study of neurological immune-mediated disorders. Study context: Disease course was recorded as relapsing-remitting for about 31 and secondary progressive for about 8.5% of the 34 multiple sclerosis patients. Findings and limits, study-wide: Clinical and MRI features did not associate with the cluster found in multiple sclerosis patients.

TCRdb passed the 5' RACE reads through MiXCR, listing each CDR3 protein once. This table has tens of thousands of distinct CDR3 sequences, 4% to 5.5% appearing once. The unsorted libraries were generated from a total of 2 million PBMCs, which had been stored in RNAlater at -80 C. Germline loops: CDR1 DFQATT, CDR2 SNEGSKA (reference sequence). Trimming took 5 bases from V and 0 from J, leaving 11 bases between them. The CDR3 is 13 residues long. The clonotype comes from an older woman with multiple sclerosis. The V gene is TRBV20-1, the J gene TRBJ2-7; D unresolved. The sequenced sample was PBMCs. The CDR3: CSAYPPHSYEQYF. The CDR3 bases are TGCAGTGCTTATCCTCCGCACTCCTACGAGCAGTACTTC.